The clone carrying this T cell receptor (beta chain) was recorded at least ten times. The CDR3 spans 13 residues. Trimming left V 4 bases short and J 7 bases short, with 11 bases between. This entry is derived from a study of T-cell reconstitution after alpha-beta-depleted transplantation in children. A library of TCRbeta sequences, prepared with unique molecular identifiers, was generated. One entry per CDR3 protein results from TCRdb running MiXCR on the PCR reads. The table records around 600,000 distinct CDR3 sequences, roughly 17% of them present only once. The specimen was PBMCs from the stem cell graft donor, collected from the stem cell graft. This sequence was found in a human donor who donated a stem cell graft to a child with acute myeloid leukemia. The rearrangement joins TRBV12-3 or TRBV12-4 to TRBJ1-5; D perhaps matches TRBD1 (5 bases). The CDR3 DNA sequence: TGTGCCAGCAGTTCCCCAGGGAGCCAGCCCCAGCATTTT. Its translation is CASSSPGSQPQHF.